This TCR beta chain was found in a study of blood T cells in healthy people across ages. Study results and caveats: Per million T cells, the diversity of TCR beta decreased roughly linearly as age advanced. Considered underestimates were the diversity estimates obtained from one million T cells.

On this clonotype: Its antigen is unknown. Compared with germline, one end of the junction differs, possibly owing to a read error.

CDR3 length: 15 residues. Germline values: CDR1 SEHNR, CDR2 FQNEAQ (reference sequence). Every sample gave at least 6 micrograms of total RNA when it was extracted. A J-beta primer mix and a sample-barcoded 5' primer were used in a second PCR of roughly 7 to 12 cycles. Using its own MiXCR run on the 5' RACE reads, TCRdb lists one record per CDR3 protein. The data show approximately 1.5 million distinct CDR3 sequences, with under 55% seen just once and more than 4% held by the top ten. The chain couples TRBV7-9 to TRBJ1-4; TRBD1 aligns across 9 bases. The sequence was obtained from a woman between 18 and 29 years old in good health. Sequencing was performed on blood. CDR3 nucleotide sequence: TGTGCCAGCAGGGAGGGACAGGGTCCGAAGGAGAAACCGTTTTTT. Translation: CASREGQGPKEKPFF.